The table lists the clone carrying this T cell receptor beta chain with a few counts. Its antigen remains unidentified. This entry is derived from a study of response to subunit inactivated influenza vaccine. TCRdb reanalysed the RT-PCR reads using MiXCR and keeps one entry per CDR3 protein. The table includes about 190,000 distinct CDR3 sequences, 13% to 15% detected once. The study, taken as a whole, reports: Each seasonal influenza vaccination recruits few new T cells, the authors suggested.

The trim removed 3 bases at V and 3 bases at J, leaving 2 bases unmatched. Per the germline V gene, CDR1 is MGHRA and CDR2 is YSYEKL. CDR3 length: 14 amino acids. The rearrangement links TRBV4-1 to TRBJ1-2; 9 nucleotides match TRBD1. The receptor's source is a middle-aged man who received an inactivated influenza vaccine. Sequencing used CD8+ T cells sorted from PBMCs, obtained around 5 days after vaccination. The CDR3 sequence: CASSQRTGDYGYTF. CDR3 DNA: TGCGCCAGCAGCCAGAGGACAGGGGACTATGGCTACACCTTC.